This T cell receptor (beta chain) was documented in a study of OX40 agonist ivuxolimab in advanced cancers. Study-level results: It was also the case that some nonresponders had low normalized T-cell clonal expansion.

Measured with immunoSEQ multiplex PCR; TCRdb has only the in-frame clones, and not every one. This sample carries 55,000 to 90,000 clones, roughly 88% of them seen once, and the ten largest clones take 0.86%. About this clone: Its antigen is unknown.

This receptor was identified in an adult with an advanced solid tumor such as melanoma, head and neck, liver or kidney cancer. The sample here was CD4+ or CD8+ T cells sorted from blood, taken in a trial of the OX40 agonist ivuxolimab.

CDR3 residues: CASSLRQGGPEAFF. In DNA form, the CDR3 reads TGTGCCAGCAGCTTAAGACAGGGTGGTCCTGAAGCTTTCTTT. The gene calls are TRBV11-2 and TRBJ1-1, with TRBD1 matching 7 bases. CDR1 and CDR2 (germline): SGHAT, FQNNGV. J lost 6 bases, V lost 2 bases, and 6 bases had no gene match. There are 14 residues in the CDR3.